A selection of T cell receptor beta chains follows, all from one sample in a study of blood T cell repertoires in COVID-19. Sequencing was performed with immunoSEQ multiplex PCR; in TCRdb, only in-frame clones are kept and a portion is missing. The table has 18,000 or so clones, around 84% seen once. The sample taken for sequencing was peripheral blood. These receptors all come from a human donor with active COVID-19. The donor label of this sample is uncertain. The conserved cysteine and the conserved F or W are not part of the CDR3 here. Some rows mark clone size as missing; the rest say once, few, many or name a class of expanded clone.

abundance: once; v_gene: TRBV28; CDR3aa: ASSLPGGYEQY
abundance: once; v_gene: TRBV5-4; CDR3aa: ASSLSTSGRGDTQY
abundance: NA; v_gene: TRBV18; CDR3aa: ASSPGTGMDEKLF
abundance: once; v_gene: TRBV5-6; CDR3aa: ASTLRGNEETQY
abundance: once; v_gene: TRBV6-6; CDR3aa: ASRLAGRPVETQY
abundance: NA; v_gene: TRBV5-4; CDR3aa: ASSPRTSDYNEQF
abundance: NA; v_gene: TRBV11-1; CDR3aa: ASSRSGRSSYEQY
abundance: NA; v_gene: TRBV5-4; CDR3aa: ASSPDRVGDGYT
abundance: NA; v_gene: TRBV7-9; CDR3aa: ASNLGGGYNEQF
abundance: NA; v_gene: TRBV3-1/TRBV3-2; CDR3aa: ASSQQTANTEAF
abundance: few; v_gene: TRBV18; CDR3aa: ASSPRGSTDGTQY
abundance: NA; v_gene: TRBV6-6; CDR3aa: ASSLSPISGRGYEYQETQY
abundance: NA; v_gene: TRBV2; CDR3aa: ASDRRSNYGYT
abundance: NA; v_gene: TRBV7-8; CDR3aa: ASREGTANTGELF
abundance: NA; v_gene: TRBV5-4; CDR3aa: ASSFDRFNSPLH
abundance: NA; v_gene: TRBV3-1/TRBV3-2; CDR3aa: ASMTHRGYGYT
abundance: NA; v_gene: TRBV5-1; CDR3aa: ASSLAVADSTQY
abundance: NA; v_gene: TRBV19; CDR3aa: ASRGTGFYNEQF
abundance: few; v_gene: TRBV27; CDR3aa: ASRPGYATDTQY
abundance: NA; v_gene: TRBV28; CDR3aa: ASRRPASYEQY
abundance: once; v_gene: TRBV7-9; CDR3aa: ASSPDGGGYT
abundance: few; v_gene: TRBV7-9; CDR3aa: ASSRDGYEQY
abundance: NA; v_gene: TRBV4-2; CDR3aa: ASSQGQGGGETQY
abundance: NA; v_gene: TRBV4-3; CDR3aa: ASSLGVGGVGTGELF
abundance: once; v_gene: TRBV25-1; CDR3aa: ASTSGRKDTQY
abundance: NA; v_gene: TRBV2; CDR3aa: AILRDRVMYEQY
abundance: few; v_gene: TRBV6-6; CDR3aa: ATERDRATTGELF
abundance: once; v_gene: TRBV2; CDR3aa: ASSTENIQY
abundance: NA; v_gene: TRBV27; CDR3aa: ASSLFRTTNEKLF
abundance: NA; v_gene: TRBV10-1; CDR3aa: ASSPDSSGANVLT
abundance: NA; v_gene: TRBV3-1/TRBV3-2; CDR3aa: ASSQVGGVNTDTQY
abundance: few; v_gene: TRBV6-5; CDR3aa: ASSWTDYNEQF
abundance: NA; v_gene: TRBV3-1/TRBV3-2; CDR3aa: ASRGTVKNTGELF
abundance: NA; v_gene: TRBV15; CDR3aa: ATSRDLASGRYEQY
abundance: NA; v_gene: TRBV3-1/TRBV3-2; CDR3aa: ASSQERFRFYEQY
abundance: NA; v_gene: TRBV19; CDR3aa: ASSTGTGGSNEKLF
abundance: once; v_gene: TRBV15; CDR3aa: ATSRDLGGGSYEQY
abundance: NA; v_gene: TRBV2; CDR3aa: ASGAGGPEETQY
abundance: NA; v_gene: TRBV6-4; CDR3aa: ASSQQGADTQY
abundance: NA; v_gene: TRBV18; CDR3aa: ASSLLATGFYEQY
abundance: NA; v_gene: TRBV5-6; CDR3aa: ASSWGVTTEAF
abundance: NA; v_gene: TRBV4-3; CDR3aa: ASSQDLGQLGTGELF
abundance: NA; v_gene: TRBV7-8; CDR3aa: ASKGNGGARETQY
abundance: NA; v_gene: TRBV7-9; CDR3aa: ASSLGAYQETQY
abundance: NA; v_gene: TRBV3-1/TRBV3-2; CDR3aa: ASRGQGPWTDTQY
abundance: NA; v_gene: TRBV5-1; CDR3aa: ASSWVQTQETQY
abundance: NA; v_gene: TRBV18; CDR3aa: ASSPYLAITSTSGGNPNTGELF